This T cell receptor beta chain was profiled in a study of read filtering for tumor transcriptome and immune sequencing. The overall study: After DNase treatment, RNA was made into whole-transcriptome libraries. TCR-mapped reads were about 3.5 to 10.27 million with IR-seq versus roughly 85 to 1,300 with RNA-seq. The study's findings and limits: Single-read clonotypes: roughly 82% of IR-seq clonotypes (around 3.5% of reads), 74.6% of RNA-seq clonotypes (44.6% of reads).

This clonotype has a single count. What it binds is not known. This could be a read error, since a much larger clone is one nucleotide away. The library was built from 400 to 500 ng RNA with molecular barcoded adaptors for alpha/delta and beta/gamma chains. One entry per CDR3 protein, called by TCRdb with MiXCR from the reads. The repertoire holds roughly 90,000 distinct CDR3 sequences, with about 22% as singletons. CDR3 length: 15 amino acids. Germline-derived CDR1 and CDR2 are SGHAT and FQNNGV. The chain combines TRBV11-2 with TRBJ2-3; 8 nucleotides align to TRBD1. The TCR was taken from a donor at least 40 years old with multiple myeloma. Input material: a population of CD138-negative cells sorted from bone marrow. The CDR3 reads CVSSGWGQGTDTQYF. The CDR3, as DNA: TGTGTCAGCAGCGGTTGGGGACAGGGCACAGATACGCAGTATTTT.